This T cell receptor beta chain was observed in a study of shared clonotypes between healthy human individuals. Overall study context: Ranging from 18 to 49 in age, donors were a couple of women and a few men.

The study drew its donors from healthy HIV-negative adults without recent acute infections or vaccinations. CDR1 and CDR2 from the germline V gene are MNHEY and SVGAGI. Trimming took off 9 bases at V and 4 bases at J, with 19 bases between the two ends. The CDR3 runs 15 residues. Sequencing was performed with immunoSEQ multiplex PCR; in TCRdb, only in-frame clones are kept and a portion is missing. The data hold a few million clones, with roughly 92% observed a single time. This receptor was identified in a man between 18 and 29 years old in good health. The gene calls are TRBV6-5 and TRBJ1-5; unclear D gene. Input material: naive CD4+ T cells sorted from blood. As for subset: CD45RA+ positively selected. The CDR3 nucleotides are TGTGCCAGTTCCAATTCCGGGTTGAGTAATCAGCCCCAGCATTTT. Protein: CASSNSGLSNQPQHF.